The clone carrying this TCR beta chain was detected a few times. Its antigen is unknown. The germline gives CDR1 SEHNR, CDR2 FQNEAQ (reference sequence). This CDR3 spans 15 amino acids. V lost 0 bases to trimming and J lost 5 bases, with 13 bases between them. The entry originates in a study of beta chain features in type 1 diabetes. Regarding the study as a whole: Whatever favoring of shorter templates PCR might show would apply equally to patients and controls. Type 1 diabetes patients had TCRB CDR3s that were shorter (moderately but significantly so) in all four CD4+ subsets.

TCRB transcripts that were expressed got sequenced, as all of the isolated RNA had been reverse transcribed. Naive, central memory and regulatory T cell samples yielded around 3.3 million reads on average. The protocol was immunoSEQ multiplex PCR, while the TCRdb copy is restricted to in-frame clones and leaves out a portion. The table has about 620,000 clones, roughly a sixth seen once; the top ten hold around 0.1%. Purity above 95% was achieved in all sorted populations. Sequencing input: naive CD4+ T cells from blood. The V call is TRBV7-9, the J call TRBJ1-1; D is undetermined. The sequence was collected from a young man in good health. CDR3 DNA: TGTGCCAGCAGCTTAGCGGAGGTCGCCTCAACTGAAGCTTTCTTT. It specifies CASSLAEVASTEAFF.